Presented here are 23 T cell receptor beta chains from one specimen sequenced in a study of blood T cell repertoires in COVID-19. Assay used: immunoSEQ multiplex PCR; TCRdb lists only in-frame clones, some missing. Among about 210,000 clones listed, around 80% were seen once. Material for sequencing was peripheral blood. Receptors were obtained from a woman aged 40 to 49 with acute or convalescent COVID-19.

This chain links TRBV2 with TRBJ1-2; a possible D gene is TRBD1 (6 bases). The V end lost 10 bases, the J end lost 5 bases, and 23 bases lay between the germline ends. This CDR3 comprises 15 residues. Germline V gene data show CDR1 as SNHLY and CDR2 as FYNNEI. Here the CDR3 reads CATGRDTGIGYGYTF. CDR3 bases: TGTGCCACAGGGAGGGATACAGGGATTGGGTATGGCTACACCTTC.

The chain links TRBV5-1 to TRBJ1-1; no firm D call. CDR1 is SGHRS, CDR2 YFSETQ, per germline. Deletions cut 4 bases from V and 0 bases from J, with 10 bases between. The length of the CDR3 is 14 residues. CDR3 DNA: TGCGCCAGCAGCATTTCGGGGATGAACACTGAAGCTTTCTTT. It yields the protein CASSISGMNTEAFF.

V and J are TRBV19 and TRBJ1-1; D possibly corresponds to TRBD1 (5 bases). The CDR3 is made up of 14 amino acids. Trimming took 3 bases from V and 5 from J, leaving 13 bases between them. Looked up from germline, CDR1 is LNHDA and CDR2 is SQIVND (reference sequence). The CDR3 loop reads CASSIGTRGTEAFF. The CDR3 coding sequence is TGTGCCAGTAGTATTGGGACTCGAGGTACTGAAGCTTTCTTT.

This clone has a handful of counts. The rearrangement uses TRBV6-5 and TRBJ1-1; D unclear. Germline V gives CDR1 MNHEY, CDR2 SVGAGI. The CDR3 loop spans 15 amino acids. V lost 6 bases and J lost 5, with 19 bases in between. The CDR3 region has the DNA TGTGCCAGCAGACCCCTCGAGAGGCAGAGGACTGAAGCTTTCTTT. The encoded protein is CASRPLERQRTEAFF.

The rearrangement links TRBV7-8 to TRBJ1-2; no definite D call. The V gene's germline CDR1 is SGHVS and CDR2 FQNEAQ. The V end was cut by 5 bases, the J end by 2 bases, with 9 bases between. This CDR3 contains 13 residues. The CDR3 nucleotides read TGTGCCAGCAGCCCCAGTCCCAACTATGGCTACACCTTC. Residues: CASSPSPNYGYTF.

This chain links TRBV6-2 or TRBV6-3 with TRBJ2-7; perhaps TRBD2 as D (6 bases). Trimming left V 0 bases short and J 13 bases short, with 16 bases between. Germline V gene data show CDR1 as MNHEY and CDR2 as SVGEGT. This CDR3 comprises 13 residues. The CDR3 loop is CASSYSGSARGYF. As DNA, the CDR3 is TGTGCCAGCAGTTACTCCGGGTCGGCGCGGGGCTACTTC.

V and J are TRBV6-5 and TRBJ1-5; D is undetermined. This CDR3 has 13 residues. Germline V gene sequence: CDR1 MNHEY, CDR2 SVGAGI. Trimming shortened V by 2 bases and J by 5 bases, and 7 bases separated the two germline ends. DNA of the CDR3: TGTGCCAGCAGTTACCGGAGCGATCAGCCCCAGCATTTT. It specifies CASSYRSDQPQHF.

This rearrangement joins TRBV6-5 to TRBJ1-2, with 8 bases that match TRBD1. The germline V gene has CDR1 MNHEY and CDR2 SVGAGI. The CDR3 consists of 16 residues. Trimming took 0 bases from V and 1 from J; bases not matched to a gene: 4. In nucleotides, the CDR3 is TGTGCCAGCAGTTACTCGGGGACAGGTGTTAACTATGGCTACACCTTC. It is translated as CASSYSGTGVNYGYTF.

This chain connects TRBV15 to TRBJ2-7; 7 bases are a match to TRBD2. V shed 3 bases and J 5 bases; nucleotides not matched to a gene: 13. This CDR3 contains 16 residues. CDR1 is LNHNV and CDR2 is YYDKDF in the germline V gene (reference sequence). The CDR3 DNA reads TGTGCCACCAGCAGGGAAGGGATCGCGGGAGTCAACGAGCAGTACTTC. Protein product: CATSREGIAGVNEQYF.

The V gene is TRBV19, the J gene TRBJ1-5; 7 nucleotides agree with TRBD1. CDR1 is LNHDA and CDR2 is SQIVND in the germline V gene (reference sequence). The CDR3 loop spans 15 amino acids. V lost 7 bases, J lost 3 bases, and 9 bases stayed unmatched. CDR3 DNA: TGTGCCAGTACCATAGGGACAGCCTACAATCAGCCCCAGCATTTT. This translates into CASTIGTAYNQPQHF.

The chain combines TRBV7-8 with TRBJ2-1, with D perhaps matching TRBD2 (6 bases). This CDR3 has 20 amino acids. V dropped 1 base and J dropped 0 bases, with 22 bases sitting between them. CDR1 and CDR2 from the germline V gene are SGHVS and FQNEAQ. DNA for the CDR3: TGTGCCAGCAGCTTAGGAGAGGGTTTCCTAGCGAGATTCTCCTACAATGAGCAGTTCTTC. It is translated as CASSLGEGFLARFSYNEQFF.

V gene TRBV6-1 combines with J gene TRBJ2-4, with 7 bases fitting TRBD2. Trimming took 1 base from V and 7 from J; bases not matched to a gene: 7. The CDR3 has 15 residues. Looked up from germline, CDR1 is MNHNS and CDR2 is SASEGT. DNA for the CDR3: TGTGCCAGCAGTGAAGTCTGGGGGAGGGATAACATTCAGTACTTC. It specifies CASSEVWGRDNIQYF.

This clone was seen only a few times. The chain joins TRBV3-1 (or the pseudogene TRBV3-2) to TRBJ2-3, with a possible D match to TRBD1 (5 bases). Germline CDR1 is LGHDT and CDR2 is YNNKEL (reference sequence). Trimming took 1 base from V and 8 from J, leaving 19 bases between them. The CDR3 extends over 16 amino acids. Here the CDR3 reads CASSQGLGAALVTQYF. The CDR3 DNA follows: TGTGCCAGCAGCCAAGGGCTAGGGGCCGCCCTTGTTACGCAGTATTTT.

V usage is TRBV2 and J usage is TRBJ2-1; the D gene is possibly TRBD2 (6 bases). V was trimmed by 3 bases and J by 4 bases, leaving 16 bases between them. The CDR3 consists of 16 residues. The germline CDR1 and CDR2 sequences are SNHLY and FYNNEI. CDR3 coding DNA: TGTGCCAGCAGTGAGGGAGGACGGAGAGCATACAATGAGCAGTTCTTC. It yields the protein CASSEGGRRAYNEQFF. Full variable domain (rest looked up from reference TRBV2 and TRBJ2-1): EPEVTQTPSHQVTQMGQEVILRCVPISNHLYFYWYRQILGQKVEFLVSFYNNEISEKSEIFDDQFSVERPDGSNFTLKIRSTKLEDSAMYFCASSEGGRRAYNEQFFGPGTRLTVL.

V usage is TRBV7-9 and J usage is TRBJ2-1, with D hard to call. V lost 2 bases to trimming and J lost 0 bases, with 8 bases between them. The V gene's germline CDR1 is SEHNR and CDR2 FQNEAQ (reference sequence). This CDR3 is built from 15 residues. In DNA form, the CDR3 reads TGTGCCAGCAGCTTACACAGCCCCTCCTACAATGAGCAGTTCTTC. Translated, it gives CASSLHSPSYNEQFF. Together with reference TRBV7-9 and TRBJ2-1, the CDR3 gives the full variable domain: DTGVSQNPRHKITKRGQNVTFRCDPISEHNRLYWYRQTLGQGPEFLTYFQNEAQLEKSRLLSDRFSAERPKGSFSTLEIQRTEQGDSAMYLCASSLHSPSYNEQFFGPGTRLTVL.

As for this clone: The junction differs from germline at one of its ends, possibly a read error. J is TRBJ2-3 and V is TRBV2; 7 positions match TRBD2. The CDR3 has 13 amino acids. The germline gives CDR1 SNHLY, CDR2 FYNNEI. The CDR3 protein is CASSMTSRDTQYF. The CDR3 nucleotides read TGTGCCAGCAGTATGACTAGCAGAGATACGCAGTATTTT.

The rearrangement joins TRBV7-7 to TRBJ2-1; D is possibly TRBD2 (5 bases). Germline V gene lookup returns CDR1 SSHAT and CDR2 FNYEAQ (reference sequence). Trimming removed 0 bases at V and 0 bases at J, with 6 bases between. This CDR3 is 15 amino acids long. The CDR3 is CASSLAGSSYNEQFF. CDR3 coding DNA: TGTGCCAGCAGCTTAGCGGGGAGCTCCTACAATGAGCAGTTCTTC.

This clone was seen a few times. V gene TRBV6-2 or TRBV6-3 combines with J gene TRBJ1-2; D is possibly TRBD1 (6 bases). Between the trimmed V and J ends, which lost 5 bases and 5 bases, there was a span of 15 bases. Germline V CDR1 and CDR2: MNHEY, SVGEGT. This CDR3 contains 14 residues. The CDR3 coding sequence is TGTGCCAGCAGTACCGGGACACTGTATTATGGCTACACCTTC. Protein: CASSTGTLYYGYTF.

The chain joins TRBV10-3 to TRBJ1-6; D is possibly TRBD1 (6 bases). CDR1 is ENHRY and CDR2 is SYGVKD in the germline V gene. The germline V and J ends were trimmed by 10 bases and 5 bases, with 15 bases remaining between them. This CDR3 is 14 amino acids long. The chain's CDR3 is CATQADSHNSPLHF. The CDR3 nucleotides read TGTGCCACCCAAGCGGACAGTCATAATTCACCCCTCCACTTT.

Here the CDR3 reads CASRGQSTGELFF. The CDR3 DNA is TGTGCCAGCAGAGGACAAAGCACCGGGGAGCTGTTTTTT. The chain recombines TRBV2 with TRBJ2-2; perhaps TRBD1 as D (5 bases). Germline V CDR1 and CDR2: SNHLY, FYNNEI. The V and J ends lost 6 bases and 4 bases respectively, with 9 bases between them. The CDR3 sequence is 13 residues long.

The rearrangement links TRBV5-8 to TRBJ1-5; D is undetermined. This CDR3 is 16 amino acids long. The V gene lost 0 bases and the J gene lost 0 bases, with 10 bases spanning the gap. Germline V gene data show CDR1 as SGHTS and CDR2 as YDEGEE. CDR3 sequence (DNA): TGTGCCAGCAGCTTGGCCCCACAGAATAGCAATCAGCCCCAGCATTTT. Translated: CASSLAPQNSNQPQHF.

A few counts support this clone. The CDR3 DNA follows: TGTGCCAGCAGTGAAACAGGGGTCCCTAACTATGGCTACACCTTC. Its protein is CASSETGVPNYGYTF. The V call is TRBV2, the J call TRBJ1-2; 7 nucleotides agree with TRBD1. The trim removed 2 bases at V and 0 bases at J, leaving 3 bases unmatched. Germline loops: CDR1 SNHLY, CDR2 FYNNEI. The CDR3 loop spans 15 amino acids.

The chain uses TRBV30 and TRBJ1-5; 8 nucleotides match TRBD1. The CDR3 contains 14 residues. The junction had 6 bases not matched to a gene; V was cut back by 3 bases and J by 5 bases. The V gene's germline CDR1 is GTSNPN and CDR2 SVGIG (reference sequence). The chain's CDR3 is CAWSVRGPDQPQHF. CDR3 bases: TGTGCCTGGAGCGTCAGGGGGCCCGATCAGCCCCAGCATTTT.